Each of the 9 T cell receptor beta chains below was sequenced from the same sample in a study of T cell responses to AZD1222 COVID-19 vaccine. Generated by immunoSEQ multiplex PCR, the TCRdb table keeps only in-frame clones and is missing some. The data hold roughly 130,000 clones, with more than 85% observed a single time. The specimen comprised peripheral blood, sampled on day 0 of AZD1222 vaccination. Receptors were obtained from an adult in good health.

V and J are TRBV7-9 and TRBJ1-4, with 8 bases matching TRBD1. The CDR3 length is 14 residues. Germline V lookup: CDR1 SEHNR, CDR2 FQNEAQ (reference sequence). The trim removed 5 bases at V and 3 bases at J, leaving 2 bases unmatched. DNA of the CDR3: TGTGCCAGCAGCATGGGACAGGCTAATGAAAAACTGTTTTTT. Translating gives CASSMGQANEKLFF. Full variable domain (rest looked up from reference TRBV7-9 and TRBJ1-4): DTGVSQNPRHKITKRGQNVTFRCDPISEHNRLYWYRQTLGQGPEFLTYFQNEAQLEKSRLLSDRFSAERPKGSFSTLEIQRTEQGDSAMYLCASSMGQANEKLFFGSGTQLSVL.

The gene calls are TRBV24-1 and TRBJ1-1; D uncertain. The V end lost 3 bases, the J end lost 2 bases, and 12 bases lay between the germline ends. Germline V gene data show CDR1 as KGHDR and CDR2 as SFDVKD. The CDR3 is 15 residues long. CDR3: CATSDSTKGNTEAFF. The DNA for the CDR3 is TGTGCCACCAGTGATAGTACGAAGGGAAACACTGAAGCTTTCTTT.

A few counts support this clone. The CDR3 DNA sequence: TGTGCCAGCAGCTTAAGTTCCCCGCCAGATACGCAGTATTTT. Protein sequence: CASSLSSPPDTQYF. The chain is built from TRBV7-2 and TRBJ2-3, with D hard to call. CDR1 and CDR2 from the germline V gene are SGHTA and FQGNSA. This CDR3 spans 14 amino acids. V dropped 2 bases and J dropped 4 bases, with 10 bases sitting between them.

The CDR3 protein is CASGLEGPREKLFF. CDR3 coding DNA: TGTGCTAGTGGTTTGGAAGGGCCCAGGGAAAAACTGTTTTTT. V gene TRBV12-5 combines with J gene TRBJ1-4; D gene ambiguous. This CDR3 comprises 14 residues. V lost 1 base and J 8 bases, leaving 11 bases between the germline ends. CDR1 and CDR2 (germline): LGHNT, FRNRAP.

The V call is TRBV10-3, the J call TRBJ1-3; perhaps TRBD1 as D (5 bases). Trimming took off 1 base at V and 2 bases at J, with 9 bases between the two ends. Germline values: CDR1 ENHRY, CDR2 SYGVKD. CDR3 length equals 15 residues. The chain's CDR3 is CAISEWGVTGNTIYF. The CDR3, as DNA: TGTGCCATCAGTGAGTGGGGGGTTACTGGAAACACCATATATTTT.

This clone occurred a few times. The DNA for the CDR3 is TGCGCCAGCAGCTTGTATGCAGGGAACGAGCAGTACTTC. It yields the protein CASSLYAGNEQYF. The rearrangement joins TRBV5-1 to TRBJ2-7; the D gene is possibly TRBD1 (5 bases). V was trimmed by 1 base and J by 5 bases, leaving 10 bases between them. There are 13 residues in the CDR3. Germline-derived CDR1 and CDR2 are SGHRS and YFSETQ.

For this clone: Other DNA sequences in this sample translate to the same CDR3. DNA for the CDR3: TGTGCCACCAGCAGAGATCCGAACACTGAAGCTTTCTTT. As protein: CATSRDPNTEAFF. V usage is TRBV15 and J usage is TRBJ1-1; D ambiguous. This CDR3 has 13 amino acids. CDR1 is LNHNV and CDR2 is YYDKDF in the germline V gene (reference sequence). V lost 0 bases to trimming and J lost 1 base, with 3 bases between them.

In this sample, this clone turned up once. The V and J genes are TRBV6-1 and TRBJ1-5, with 10 bases matching TRBD1. The CDR3 is 17 amino acids. The junction had 9 bases not matched to a gene; V was cut back by 3 bases and J by 4 bases. The germline gives CDR1 MNHNS, CDR2 SASEGT. CDR3 coding DNA: TGTGCCAGCAGTGACCGGAGGGACAGGGGAGGGAATCAGCCCCAGCATTTT. This encodes CASSDRRDRGGNQPQHF.

The chain recombines TRBV15 with TRBJ1-1; D possibly corresponds to TRBD1 (6 bases). V lost 0 bases, J lost 9 bases, and 11 bases lay in between. This CDR3 is built from 13 residues. CDR1 LNHNV and CDR2 YYDKDF come from the germline V gene (reference sequence). In DNA form, the CDR3 reads TGTGCCACCAGCAGAGACGGGCAGGGGAAAGCTTTCTTT. Translation: CATSRDGQGKAFF. The full variable domain, rest sourced from reference TRBV15 and TRBJ1-1, is DAMVIQNPRYQVTQFGKPVTLSCSQTLNHNVMYWYQQKSSQAPKLLFHYYDKDFNNEADTPDNFQSRRPNTSFCFLDIRSPGLGDTAMYLCATSRDGQGKAFFGQGTRLTVV.